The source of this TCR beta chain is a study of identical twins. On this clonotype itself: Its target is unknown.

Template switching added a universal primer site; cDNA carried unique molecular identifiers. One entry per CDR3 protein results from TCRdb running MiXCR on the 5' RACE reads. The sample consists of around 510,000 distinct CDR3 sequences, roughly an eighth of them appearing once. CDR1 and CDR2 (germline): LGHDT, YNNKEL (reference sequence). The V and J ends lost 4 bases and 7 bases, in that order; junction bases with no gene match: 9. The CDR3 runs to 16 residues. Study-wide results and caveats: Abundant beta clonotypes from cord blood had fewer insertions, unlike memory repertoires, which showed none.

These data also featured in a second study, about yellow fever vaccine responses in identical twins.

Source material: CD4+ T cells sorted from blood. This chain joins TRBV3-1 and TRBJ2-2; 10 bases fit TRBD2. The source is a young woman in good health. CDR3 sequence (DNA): TGTGCCAGCAGCCCCGAGAGCGGGGGGGCCGGCGGGGAGCTGTTTTTT. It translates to CASSPESGGAGGELFF.